This record looks at one TCR beta chain sequence and its context. Its antigen remains unidentified. The germline V gene has CDR1 MNHNS and CDR2 SASEGT. This CDR3 has 14 amino acids. Losses at the gene ends were 6 bases for V and 6 bases for J; bases not matched to a gene: 8. The entry originates in a study of cytomegalovirus exposure and HLA in healthy donors. Amplification used 60 Vbeta primers and 13 Jbeta primers. The repertoire was sequenced with immunoSEQ multiplex PCR; TCRdb's copy has only in-frame clones and lacks some. The data contain about 160,000 clones, 77% of them singletons. Study-wide results and caveats: Further analysis was carried out later, and it showed several of the most significant clusters appearing linked to common viral pathogens. Altogether, some 160 TCR beta chains were recorded as cytomegalovirus-associated. In vitro assays verified that a few CMV-associated chains recognized CMV antigens specifically.

The source material was PBMCs. This rearrangement joins TRBV6-1 to TRBJ2-1, with 7 bases lining up with TRBD1. The sequence was collected from a young man in good health and CMV-seropositive. CDR3 residues: CASRAGGSSNEQFF. In DNA form, the CDR3 reads TGTGCCAGCAGGGCAGGGGGTTCAAGCAATGAGCAGTTCTTC.